The TCR beta chain described here comes from a study of T cells in localized non-small cell lung cancer. CDR3 length: 15 amino acids. In germline, CDR1 is ENHRY, CDR2 SYGVKD. Between the trimmed V and J ends, which lost 7 bases and 2 bases, there was a span of 18 bases. General study results and limits: Adjacent uninvolved lung had the highest clonality, suggesting focused antigen responses.

Clones were sequenced by immunoSEQ multiplex PCR, and TCRdb holds only the in-frame ones, with some missing. Of some 50,000 clones detected, about 87% appear once; the ten largest clones hold roughly a sixth. Points on this clone: As yet, its antigen is unknown.

The clonotype was recovered from a female donor with stage II lung adenocarcinoma. Sequenced here: PBMCs, sampled before any cancer treatment. The chain joins TRBV10-3 to TRBJ2-7; D possibly corresponds to TRBD2 (6 bases). The CDR3 is CAIMPTSSVTYEQYF. In DNA form, the CDR3 reads TGTGCCATCATGCCGACTAGTTCGGTCACCTACGAGCAGTACTTC.